Shown below are 5 T cell receptor beta chains from a single sample sequenced in a study of identical twins. In TCRdb, the 5' RACE reads were re-called with MiXCR into one record per CDR3 protein. Here the sample spans some 1,700,000 distinct CDR3 sequences, 25% to 35% being singletons. The source material was cord blood. Receptor source: a newborn girl in good health.

The chain carries TRBV20-1 and TRBJ2-1, with 16 bases that match TRBD2. After removal of 4 bases from V and 6 bases from J, the junction contained 6 bases not matched to a gene. The CDR3 runs 16 residues. Germline assignment: CDR1 DFQATT and CDR2 SNEGSKA (reference sequence). This CDR3 is CSAKGTSGRALNEQFF. CDR3 bases: TGCAGTGCTAAAGGGACTAGCGGGAGGGCCCTCAATGAGCAGTTCTTC.

This clonotype was counted once. V usage is TRBV3-1 and J usage is TRBJ2-5; the match to TRBD2 covers 10 bases. Germline values: CDR1 LGHDT, CDR2 YNNKEL (reference sequence). This CDR3 spans 13 amino acids. V shed 0 bases and J 13 bases; nucleotides not matched to a gene: 5. CDR3 region: CASSQDPASGGYF. As DNA, the CDR3 is TGTGCCAGCAGCCAAGATCCTGCTAGCGGGGGGTACTTC.

This rearrangement joins TRBV15 to TRBJ2-1; TRBD1 is a possible D gene (6 bases). With 0 bases removed from V and 8 bases from J, the gap between germline ends came to 17 bases. CDR1 is LNHNV and CDR2 is YYDKDF in the germline V gene (reference sequence). The CDR3 contains 16 residues. As DNA, the CDR3 is TGTGCCACCAGCAGAGATAAGAGTGACAGGCCCTATGAGCAGTTCTTC. Translation gives CATSRDKSDRPYEQFF.

In its sample, this clonotype was seen a few times. The chain joins TRBV20-1 to TRBJ2-5, with 7 bases aligning to TRBD1. The junction had 9 bases not matched to a gene; V was cut back by 3 bases and J by 5 bases. CDR1 is DFQATT, CDR2 SNEGSKA, per germline (reference sequence). This CDR3 comprises 14 residues. The CDR3: CSAREDRVGETQYF. The CDR3, as DNA: TGCAGTGCTAGGGAAGACAGGGTGGGCGAGACCCAGTACTTC.

As DNA, the CDR3 is TGTGCCAGCAGCTCCCTCAAATTCAATGAGCAGTACTTC. Encoded protein: CASSSLKFNEQYF. The chain joins TRBV11-2 to TRBJ2-5; D is unresolved. V was shortened by 4 bases and J by 11 bases, with 17 bases between the two germline ends. This CDR3 contains 13 residues. Germline loops: CDR1 SGHAT, CDR2 FQNNGV.